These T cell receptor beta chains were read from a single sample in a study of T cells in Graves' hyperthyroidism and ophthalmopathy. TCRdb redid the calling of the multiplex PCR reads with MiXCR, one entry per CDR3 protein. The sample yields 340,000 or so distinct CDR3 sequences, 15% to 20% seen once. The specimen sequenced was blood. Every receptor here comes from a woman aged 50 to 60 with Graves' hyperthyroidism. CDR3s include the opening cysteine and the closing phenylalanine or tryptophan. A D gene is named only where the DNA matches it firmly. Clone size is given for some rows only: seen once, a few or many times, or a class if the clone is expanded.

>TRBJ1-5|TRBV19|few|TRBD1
TGTGCCAGTAGTATCGGGGCCCAGGGGGCCTGGCCCCAGCATTTT
CASSIGAQGAWPQHF
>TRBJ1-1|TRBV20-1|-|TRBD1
TGCAGTGCTACCCACCCGGGGACAGGGAAGGACACTGAAGCTTTCTTT
CSATHPGTGKDTEAFF
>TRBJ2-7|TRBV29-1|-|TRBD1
TGCAGCGGTGGTTCGGGGACAGGGGGGTTCTACGAGCAGTACTTC
CSGGSGTGGFYEQYF
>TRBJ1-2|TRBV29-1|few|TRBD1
TGCAGCGATGGACAGGGGGGTGGCTACACCTTC
CSDGQGGGYTF
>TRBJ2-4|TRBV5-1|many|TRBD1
TGCGCCAGCAGCTTGGCCAGGACAGGGGGGATTCAGTACTTC
CASSLARTGGIQYF
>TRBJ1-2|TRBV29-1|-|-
TGCAGCGTTGAAGATCTACCCGGCAACTATGGCTACACCTTC
CSVEDLPGNYGYTF
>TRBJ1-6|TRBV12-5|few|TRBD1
TGTGCTAGTGCCCCAACAGGGGAGGATTCACCCCTCCACTTT
CASAPTGEDSPLHF
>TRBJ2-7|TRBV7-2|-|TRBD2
TGTGCCAGCAGCTTAGTTAGCGGGAGTGCCTACGAGCAGTACTTC
CASSLVSGSAYEQYF
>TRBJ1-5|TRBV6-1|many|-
TGTGCCAGCAGTGAACGGGGGTACCATCAGCCCCAGCATTTT
CASSERGYHQPQHF
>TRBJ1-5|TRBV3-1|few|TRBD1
TGTGCCAGCAGCCATGGTCAGGGGGCACGTCAGCCCCAGCATTTT
CASSHGQGARQPQHF
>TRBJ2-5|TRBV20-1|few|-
TGCAGTGCCTCTAGGGGGCAAGAGACCCAGTACTTC
CSASRGQETQYF
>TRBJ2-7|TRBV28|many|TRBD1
TGTGCCAGCAGTGAGCAGGGGGTCATGGACGAGCAGTACTTC
CASSEQGVMDEQYF
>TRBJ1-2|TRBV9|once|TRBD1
TGTGCCAGCAGCGCGGACAGGGTTGGCTACACCTTC
CASSADRVGYTF
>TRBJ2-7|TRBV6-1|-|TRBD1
TGTGCCAGCAGTAAACGACAGGGTTTGGCCTTCGAGCAGTACTTC
CASSKRQGLAFEQYF
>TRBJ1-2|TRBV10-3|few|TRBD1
TGTGCCATCAGTGAAGGACAGGGGAACTATGGCTACACCTTC
CAISEGQGNYGYTF
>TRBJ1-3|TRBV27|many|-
TGTGCCAGCAGTCCTTCTAGAGCCTCTGGAAACACCATATATTTT
CASSPSRASGNTIYF
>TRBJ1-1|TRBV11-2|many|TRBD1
TGTGCCAGCAGCCATCCGGGACAGGGTTGGCCCCCGAACACTGAAGCTTTCTTT
CASSHPGQGWPPNTEAFF
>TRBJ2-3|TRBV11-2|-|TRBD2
TGTGCCAGCAGCCCCGGGACTAGCGGGAGCGCTAGCACAGATACGCAGTATTTT
CASSPGTSGSASTDTQYF
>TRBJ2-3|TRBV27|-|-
TGTGCCAGCAGTGGAGGGGGGGCTTTGGATACGCAGTATTTT
CASSGGGALDTQYF
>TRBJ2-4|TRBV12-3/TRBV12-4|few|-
TGTGCCAGCAGTTTATCACACCAAAACATTCAGTACTTC
CASSLSHQNIQYF
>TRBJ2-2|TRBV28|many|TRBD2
TGTGCCAGCAGCCGCGGGACTAGCGGATACACCGGGGAGCTGTTTTTT
CASSRGTSGYTGELFF
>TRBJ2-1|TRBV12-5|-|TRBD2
TGTGCTAGTGGTTCACGACTAGCTTCCAAACACAATGAGCAGTTCTTC
CASGSRLASKHNEQFF
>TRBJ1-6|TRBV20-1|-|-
TGCAGTGCTAGAGGGGCAGATTCACCCCTCCACTTT
CSARGADSPLHF
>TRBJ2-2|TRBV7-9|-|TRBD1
TGTGCCAGCAGCCCGGGTGGGACAGGGACGATCGGGGAGCTGTTTTTT
CASSPGGTGTIGELFF
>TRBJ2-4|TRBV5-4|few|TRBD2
TGTGCCAGCAGCGACTTAGCGGGAGAAAACATTCAGTACTTC
CASSDLAGENIQYF
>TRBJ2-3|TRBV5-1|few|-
TGCGCCAGCCGAACCCCGAGCACAGATACGCAGTATTTT
CASRTPSTDTQYF
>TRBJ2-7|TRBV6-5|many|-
TGTGCCAGCAGCCGGACAGCCGGCTCCTACGAGCAGTACTTC
CASSRTAGSYEQYF
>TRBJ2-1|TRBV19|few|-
TGTGCCAGTAGTATTTACGTAACAGCTTTAACCTACAATGAGCAGTTCTTC
CASSIYVTALTYNEQFF
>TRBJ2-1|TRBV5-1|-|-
TGCGCCAGCAGCTACCGGGTTTCCGGGTCCCGTCAGTTCTTC
CASSYRVSGSRQFF
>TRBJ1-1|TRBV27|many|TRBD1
TGTGCCAGCAGTCCGTGGGGACAGCCCGGCACTGAAGCTTTCTTT
CASSPWGQPGTEAFF
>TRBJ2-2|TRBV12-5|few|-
TGTGCTAGTGGTTACACCGGGACGGGAGCGAACACCGGGGAGCTGTTTTTT
CASGYTGTGANTGELFF
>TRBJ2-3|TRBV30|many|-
TGTGCCTGCACAGGGGACTACACAGATACGCAGTATTTT
CACTGDYTDTQYF
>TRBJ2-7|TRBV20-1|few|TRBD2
TGCAGTGCTATCAGACTAGCAGGTTACGAGCAGTACTTC
CSAIRLAGYEQYF
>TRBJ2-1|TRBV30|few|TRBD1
TGTGCCTGGAGTCTAGGGACAGCCTATGACAATGAGCAGTTCTTC
CAWSLGTAYDNEQFF
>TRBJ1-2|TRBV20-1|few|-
TGCAGTGCTAGTAAGGGGGAAGATGGCTACACCTTC
CSASKGEDGYTF
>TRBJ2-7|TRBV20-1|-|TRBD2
TGCAGTGCTTCTTCCCGCCCAGGACTAGCGGGAGATGGCTACGAGCAGTACTTC
CSASSRPGLAGDGYEQYF
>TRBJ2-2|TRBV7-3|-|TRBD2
TGTGCCAGCAGCCTTACCGGGACTAGCGGCACGAACACCGGGGAGCTGTTTTTT
CASSLTGTSGTNTGELFF
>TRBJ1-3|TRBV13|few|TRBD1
TGTGCCAGCAGCATTGGGACAGGGGCCTTCTCTGGAAACACCATATATTTT
CASSIGTGAFSGNTIYF
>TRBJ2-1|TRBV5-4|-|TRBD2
TGTGCCAGCAGCTTGAAGGCTAGCGGGGGGGTCGATGAGCAGTTCTTC
CASSLKASGGVDEQFF
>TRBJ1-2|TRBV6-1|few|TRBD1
TGTGCCAGCAGTGTAGGACAGGGGCAGTATGGCTACACCTTC
CASSVGQGQYGYTF
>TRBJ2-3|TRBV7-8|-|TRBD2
TGTGCCAGCAGCGAAAGGACTAGCGGGGGATCAGATACGCAGTATTTT
CASSERTSGGSDTQYF
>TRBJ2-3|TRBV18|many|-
TGTGCCAGCTCACCCAAAGCCCCTCCGGCAGATACGCAGTATTTT
CASSPKAPPADTQYF
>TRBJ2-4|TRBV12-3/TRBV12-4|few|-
TGTGCCAGCAGCCTACCTTGGCGGCAGGCGAACATTCAGTACTTC
CASSLPWRQANIQYF
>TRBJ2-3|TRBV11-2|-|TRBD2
TGTGCCAGCAGCTTAGGCGCGGGAGCAGGGGATACGCAGTATTTT
CASSLGAGAGDTQYF
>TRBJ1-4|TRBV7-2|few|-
TGTGCCAGCAGCGACCGACCCGGCGGGAATGAAAAACTGTTTTTT
CASSDRPGGNEKLFF
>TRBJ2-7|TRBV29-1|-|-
TGCAGCGTTGAAGAAGGCCGGGACTCTCTCTACGAGCAGTACTTC
CSVEEGRDSLYEQYF
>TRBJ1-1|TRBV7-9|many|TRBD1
TGTGCCAGCAGCTTCCCCCTACCCGACAGGGGACCGAACACTGAAGCTTTCTTT
CASSFPLPDRGPNTEAFF
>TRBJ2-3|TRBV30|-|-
TGTGCCTGGAGTGCGACGGGGGCGGGGACAGATACGCAGTATTTT
CAWSATGAGTDTQYF
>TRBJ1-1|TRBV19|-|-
TGTGCCAGTACTCCCCTCTGGGAGTTGAACACTGAAGCTTTCTTT
CASTPLWELNTEAFF
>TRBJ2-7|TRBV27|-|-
TGTGCCAGCAGCCCCCGGGACGTCTTTGAGCAGTACTTC
CASSPRDVFEQYF
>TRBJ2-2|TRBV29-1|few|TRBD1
TGCAGCGTAGCACCACCCGGGACAGGGGGACTAGCCGGGGAGCTGTTTTTT
CSVAPPGTGGLAGELFF
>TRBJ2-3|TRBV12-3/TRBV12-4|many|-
TGTGCCAGCAGTTTCAGGCAGGGGTCAGATACGCAGTATTTT
CASSFRQGSDTQYF
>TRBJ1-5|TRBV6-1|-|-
TGTGCCAGCAGTTTAGGTAACGGAGTCAATCAGCCCCAGCATTTT
CASSLGNGVNQPQHF
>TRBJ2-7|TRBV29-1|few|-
TGCAGCGTTGCAGGGACCTACGAGCAGTACTTC
CSVAGTYEQYF
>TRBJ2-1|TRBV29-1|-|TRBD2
TGCAGCGTGGGGAGCGGGAGCTCCTACAATGAGCAGTTCTTC
CSVGSGSSYNEQFF
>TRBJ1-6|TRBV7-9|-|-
TGTGCCAGCAGCTTAAGGGGAGGAGAGAATTCACCCCTCCACTTT
CASSLRGGENSPLHF
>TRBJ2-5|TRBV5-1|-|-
TGCGCCAGCAGCTTGAACCGCGGTGGGGGGAAAGAGACCCAGTACTTC
CASSLNRGGGKETQYF